This T cell receptor beta chain was captured by sequencing in a study of cytomegalovirus exposure and HLA in healthy donors. Looking at the study overall: Unique TCRs numbering around 85 million, obtained from HLA-typed donors, made up an early data release. Study observations and caveats: The study designated roughly 160 TCR beta chains cytomegalovirus-associated. The dataset shows that most TCR sequences were rare, while some public TCRs occurred in many donors.

CDR1 is MGHDK and CDR2 is SYGVNS in the germline V gene. V lost 4 bases to trimming and J lost 5 bases; unmatched junction nucleotides: 9. The CDR3 sequence is 15 residues long. Use of 60 Vbeta and 13 Jbeta primers characterized the PCR. TCRdb's copy holds only in-frame clones and misses some; the assay was immunoSEQ multiplex PCR. This table holds roughly 160,000 clones, around four fifths found once. It was healthy bone marrow donors who served as donors. With respect to this clone: Its specificity is not known.

This sequence was found in a woman between 45 and 65 years old in good health and CMV-seronegative. Sequencing was carried out using PBMCs. The rearrangement joins TRBV25-1 to TRBJ2-5; TRBD1 matches at 8 bases. The CDR3 protein is CASSARTGRMETQYF. The CDR3 nucleotides read TGTGCCAGCAGTGCACGGACAGGGCGGATGGAGACCCAGTACTTC. The complete variable domain, with remaining parts taken from reference TRBV25-1 and TRBJ2-5, reads EADIYQTPRYLVIGTGKKITLECSQTMGHDKMYWYQQDPGMELHLIHYSYGVNSTEKGDLSSESTVSRIRTEHFPLTLESARPSHTSQYLCASSARTGRMETQYFGPGTRLLVL.